A selection of T cell receptor beta chains follows, all from one sample in a study of blood T cell repertoires in COVID-19. TCRdb's copy holds only in-frame clones and misses some; the assay was immunoSEQ multiplex PCR. The sample shows about 220,000 clones, 80% of them seen only once. Sequences were obtained from peripheral blood. The receptors were gathered from a human donor in a cohort sampled during active COVID-19. Both conserved end residues are part of each CDR3. Each record gives: V gene, J gene, clone size, D gene, CDR3 protein, CDR3 DNA. The D gene is left open where the match is weak. Only part of the rows carry a size: once, few, many, or a class if the clone is expanded.

v_call: TRBV18
j_call: TRBJ1-1
clone_size: .
d_call: TRBD1
cdr3_aa: CASSPRTGGMNTEAFF
cdr3_nt: TGTGCCAGCTCACCAAGGACAGGGGGCATGAACACTGAAGCTTTCTTT

v_call: TRBV2
j_call: TRBJ1-5
clone_size: .
d_call: .
cdr3_aa: CASSEQGNQPQHF
cdr3_nt: TGTGCCAGCAGCGAACAGGGCAATCAGCCCCAGCATTTT

v_call: TRBV30
j_call: TRBJ2-5
clone_size: .
d_call: .
cdr3_aa: CAWAGQSQKTQYF
cdr3_nt: TGTGCCTGGGCCGGACAGAGCCAAAAGACCCAGTACTTC

v_call: TRBV6-6
j_call: TRBJ1-5
clone_size: .
d_call: TRBD1
cdr3_aa: CASTVTGSQPQHF
cdr3_nt: TGTGCCAGCACCGTGACAGGGTCTCAGCCCCAGCATTTT

v_call: TRBV4-2
j_call: TRBJ1-3
clone_size: .
d_call: TRBD1
cdr3_aa: CASSQGDRGRNTIYF
cdr3_nt: TGTGCCAGCAGCCAAGGTGACAGGGGCAGAAACACCATATATTTT

v_call: TRBV19
j_call: TRBJ2-7
clone_size: .
d_call: .
cdr3_aa: CASSIGAGHEQYF
cdr3_nt: TGTGCCAGTAGTATTGGGGCAGGCCACGAGCAGTACTTC

v_call: TRBV7-6
j_call: TRBJ2-6
clone_size: .
d_call: .
cdr3_aa: CASSSGLPSGANVLTF
cdr3_nt: TGTGCCAGCAGCTCTGGACTGCCCTCTGGGGCCAACGTCCTGACTTTC

v_call: TRBV6-5
j_call: TRBJ2-1
clone_size: .
d_call: .
cdr3_aa: CASRAWREFDEQFF
cdr3_nt: TGTGCCAGCAGAGCTTGGAGGGAGTTTGATGAGCAGTTCTTC

v_call: TRBV15
j_call: TRBJ1-5
clone_size: .
d_call: .
cdr3_aa: CATSRRSGGSNQPQHF
cdr3_nt: TGTGCCACCAGCAGAAGATCGGGGGGGAGCAATCAGCCCCAGCATTTT

v_call: TRBV5-6
j_call: TRBJ2-5
clone_size: .
d_call: TRBD2
cdr3_aa: CASSLIASGGLRGTQYF
cdr3_nt: TGTGCCAGCAGCTTGATCGCTAGCGGGGGCTTAAGGGGGACCCAGTACTTC

v_call: TRBV25-1
j_call: TRBJ2-1
clone_size: .
d_call: TRBD2
cdr3_aa: CASSRGEYEQFF
cdr3_nt: TGTGCCAGCAGTCGGGGGGAGTATGAGCAGTTCTTC

v_call: TRBV7-9
j_call: TRBJ2-7
clone_size: .
d_call: TRBD1
cdr3_aa: CASSFPTGAASYEQYF
cdr3_nt: TGTGCCAGCAGCTTTCCTACAGGGGCGGCCTCCTACGAGCAGTACTTC

v_call: TRBV5-6
j_call: TRBJ1-5
clone_size: .
d_call: .
cdr3_aa: CASSFARNQPQHF
cdr3_nt: TGTGCCAGCAGCTTTGCCAGAAATCAGCCCCAGCATTTT

v_call: TRBV24-1
j_call: TRBJ2-2
clone_size: few
d_call: TRBD1
cdr3_aa: CATSDPGTGDGELFF
cdr3_nt: TGTGCCACCAGTGATCCGGGGACAGGGGACGGGGAGCTGTTTTTT

v_call: TRBV6-2/TRBV6-3
j_call: TRBJ2-3
clone_size: .
d_call: TRBD1
cdr3_aa: CASSYSRDRVTDTQYF
cdr3_nt: TGTGCCAGCAGTTACTCGAGGGACAGGGTCACAGATACGCAGTATTTT

v_call: TRBV18
j_call: TRBJ2-6
clone_size: .
d_call: .
cdr3_aa: CASSPGGSGANVLTF
cdr3_nt: TGTGCCAGCTCACCAGGGGGCAGTGGGGCCAACGTCCTGACTTTC

v_call: TRBV7-8
j_call: TRBJ2-3
clone_size: .
d_call: .
cdr3_aa: CASSLRGGSSSTDTQYF
cdr3_nt: TGTGCCAGCAGCCTCAGAGGAGGGTCGTCTAGCACAGATACGCAGTATTTT

v_call: TRBV2
j_call: TRBJ1-1
clone_size: few
d_call: .
cdr3_aa: CASRTQSNTEAFF
cdr3_nt: TGTGCCAGCAGAACACAGTCGAACACTGAAGCTTTCTTT

v_call: TRBV5-1
j_call: TRBJ2-5
clone_size: .
d_call: .
cdr3_aa: CASRDLSRETQYF
cdr3_nt: TGCGCCAGCAGAGACTTGTCCCGGGAGACCCAGTACTTC

v_call: TRBV7-9
j_call: TRBJ2-7
clone_size: few
d_call: .
cdr3_aa: CASSLPGGPAYEQYF
cdr3_nt: TGTGCCAGCAGCCTACCGGGGGGCCCCGCCTACGAGCAGTACTTC

v_call: TRBV4-1
j_call: TRBJ2-2
clone_size: .
d_call: TRBD1
cdr3_aa: CASTPGTANTGELFF
cdr3_nt: TGCGCCAGCACTCCCGGGACAGCGAACACCGGGGAGCTGTTTTTT

v_call: TRBV30
j_call: TRBJ1-2
clone_size: .
d_call: TRBD1
cdr3_aa: CAWTPDRGMGGYTF
cdr3_nt: TGTGCCTGGACCCCGGACAGGGGAATGGGTGGCTACACCTTC